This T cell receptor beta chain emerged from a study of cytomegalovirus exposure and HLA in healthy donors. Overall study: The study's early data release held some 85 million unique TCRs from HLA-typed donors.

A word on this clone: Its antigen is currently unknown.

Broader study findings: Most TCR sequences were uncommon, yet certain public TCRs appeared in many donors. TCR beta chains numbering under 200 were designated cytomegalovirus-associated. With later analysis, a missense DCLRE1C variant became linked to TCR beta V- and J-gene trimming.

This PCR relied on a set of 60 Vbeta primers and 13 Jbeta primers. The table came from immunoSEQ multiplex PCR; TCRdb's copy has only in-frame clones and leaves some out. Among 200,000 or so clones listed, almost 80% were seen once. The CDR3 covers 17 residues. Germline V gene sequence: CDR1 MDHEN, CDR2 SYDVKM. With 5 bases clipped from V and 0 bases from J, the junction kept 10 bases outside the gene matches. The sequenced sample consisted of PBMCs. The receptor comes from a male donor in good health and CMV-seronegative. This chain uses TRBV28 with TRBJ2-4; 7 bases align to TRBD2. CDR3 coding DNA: TGTGCCAGCAGTACCCCCGGGGGGAGGGGAGCCAAAAACATTCAGTACTTC. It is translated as CASSTPGGRGAKNIQYF.